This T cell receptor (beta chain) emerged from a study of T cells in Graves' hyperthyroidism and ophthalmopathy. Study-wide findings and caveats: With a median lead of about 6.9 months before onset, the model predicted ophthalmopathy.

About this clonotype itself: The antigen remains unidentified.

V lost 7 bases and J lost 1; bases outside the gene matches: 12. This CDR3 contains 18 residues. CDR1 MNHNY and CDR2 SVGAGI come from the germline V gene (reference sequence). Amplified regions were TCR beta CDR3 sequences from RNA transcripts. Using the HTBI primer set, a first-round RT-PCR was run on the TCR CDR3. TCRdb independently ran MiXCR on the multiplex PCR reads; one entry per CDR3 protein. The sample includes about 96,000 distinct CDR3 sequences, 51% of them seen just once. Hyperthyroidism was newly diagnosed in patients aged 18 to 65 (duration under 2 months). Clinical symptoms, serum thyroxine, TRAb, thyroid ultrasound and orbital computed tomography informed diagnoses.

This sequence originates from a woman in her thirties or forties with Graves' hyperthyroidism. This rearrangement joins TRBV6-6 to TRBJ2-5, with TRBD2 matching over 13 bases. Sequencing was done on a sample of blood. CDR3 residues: CASNPLGLAGVSQETQYF. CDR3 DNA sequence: TGTGCCAGCAACCCCCTCGGACTAGCGGGAGTTTCCCAAGAGACCCAGTACTTC.